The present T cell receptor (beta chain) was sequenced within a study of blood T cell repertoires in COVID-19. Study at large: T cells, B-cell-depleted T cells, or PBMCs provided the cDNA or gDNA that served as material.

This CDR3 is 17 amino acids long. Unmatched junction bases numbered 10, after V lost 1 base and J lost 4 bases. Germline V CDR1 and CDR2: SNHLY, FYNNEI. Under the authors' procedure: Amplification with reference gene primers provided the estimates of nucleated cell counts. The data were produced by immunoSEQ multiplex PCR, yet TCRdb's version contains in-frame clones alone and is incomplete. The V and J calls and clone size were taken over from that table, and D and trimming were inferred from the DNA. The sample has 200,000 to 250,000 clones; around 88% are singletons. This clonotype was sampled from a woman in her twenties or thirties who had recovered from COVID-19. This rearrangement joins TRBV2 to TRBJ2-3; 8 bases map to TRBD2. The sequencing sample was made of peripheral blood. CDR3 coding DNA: TGTGCCAGCAGTGAAGGGGAGGCGGGGGGAGCAGCAGATACGCAGTATTTT. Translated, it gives CASSEGEAGGAADTQYF. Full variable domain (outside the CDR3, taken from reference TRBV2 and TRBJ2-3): EPEVTQTPSHQVTQMGQEVILRCVPISNHLYFYWYRQILGQKVEFLVSFYNNEISEKSEIFDDQFSVERPDGSNFTLKIRSTKLEDSAMYFCASSEGEAGGAADTQYFGPGTRLTVL.